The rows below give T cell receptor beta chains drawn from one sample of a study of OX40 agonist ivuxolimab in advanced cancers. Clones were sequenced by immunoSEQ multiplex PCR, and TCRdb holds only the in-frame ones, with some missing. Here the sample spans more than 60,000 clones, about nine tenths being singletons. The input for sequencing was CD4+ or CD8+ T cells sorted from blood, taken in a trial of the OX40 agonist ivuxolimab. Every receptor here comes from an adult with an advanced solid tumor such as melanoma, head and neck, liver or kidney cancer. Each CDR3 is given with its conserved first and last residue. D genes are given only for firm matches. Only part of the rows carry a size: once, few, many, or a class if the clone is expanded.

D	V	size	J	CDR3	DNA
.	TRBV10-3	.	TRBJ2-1	CAISEIYNEQFF	TGTGCCATCAGTGAAATCTACAATGAGCAGTTCTTC
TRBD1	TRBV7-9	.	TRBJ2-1	CASSAGTVNEQFF	TGTGCCAGCAGCGCCGGGACAGTCAATGAGCAGTTCTTC
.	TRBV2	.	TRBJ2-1	CASKGLSGEQFF	TGTGCCAGCAAAGGACTATCAGGCGAGCAGTTCTTC
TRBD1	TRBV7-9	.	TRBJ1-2	CASSLHDRGVGYTF	TGTGCCAGCAGCTTACACGACAGGGGGGTCGGCTACACCTTC
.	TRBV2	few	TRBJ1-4	CASSDIGSHEKLFF	TGTGCCAGCAGTGATATCGGCAGTCATGAAAAACTGTTTTTT
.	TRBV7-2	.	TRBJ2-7	CASSLAGGTSSYEQYF	TGTGCCAGCAGCTTAGCGGGCGGGACGAGCTCCTACGAGCAGTACTTC
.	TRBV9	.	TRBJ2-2	CASSVGPGNTGELFF	TGTGCCAGCAGCGTAGGACCAGGGAACACCGGGGAGCTGTTTTTT
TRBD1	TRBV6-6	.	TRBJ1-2	CASSAPGQGHYGYTF	TGTGCCAGCAGTGCGCCGGGACAGGGACACTATGGCTACACCTTC
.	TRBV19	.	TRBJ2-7	CASSTSGAQIYEQYF	TGTGCCAGTAGTACCTCGGGGGCGCAAATCTACGAGCAGTACTTC
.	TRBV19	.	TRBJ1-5	CASSINVQTGTHSNQPQHF	TGTGCCAGTAGTATTAATGTTCAGACCGGGACACATAGCAATCAGCCCCAGCATTTT
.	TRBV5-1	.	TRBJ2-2	CASSPDSPTGELFF	TGCGCCAGCAGCCCCGACAGCCCCACCGGGGAGCTGTTTTTT
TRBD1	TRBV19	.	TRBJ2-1	CASSIGRTGDNEQFF	TGTGCCAGTAGTATAGGTCGGACAGGGGACAATGAGCAGTTCTTC
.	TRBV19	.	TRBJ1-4	CASSIEWGATGKLFF	TGTGCCAGTAGTATAGAATGGGGGGCGACAGGAAAACTGTTTTTT
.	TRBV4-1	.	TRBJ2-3	CASSLPGSFTQYF	TGCGCCAGCAGCCTCCCGGGAAGCTTTACGCAGTATTTT
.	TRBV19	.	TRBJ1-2	CAATGPGGYGYTF	TGTGCCGCCACAGGGCCGGGAGGCTATGGCTACACCTTC
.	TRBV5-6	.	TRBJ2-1	CASSPTYNEQFF	TGTGCCAGCAGCCCCACTTACAATGAGCAGTTCTTC
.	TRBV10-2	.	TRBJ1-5	CASSESGGGNQPQHF	TGCGCCAGCAGTGAGTCCGGCGGTGGCAATCAGCCCCAGCATTTT
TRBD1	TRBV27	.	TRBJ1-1	CASSLARGQGIAEAFF	TGTGCCAGCAGCTTAGCTCGAGGACAGGGGATTGCTGAAGCTTTCTTT
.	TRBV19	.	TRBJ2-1	CASQRATDSYNEQFF	TGTGCCAGTCAAAGAGCCACAGATTCCTACAATGAGCAGTTCTTC
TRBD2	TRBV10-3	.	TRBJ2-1	CAISSGGGLNSYNEQFF	TGTGCCATCAGTAGCGGGGGGGGACTAAACTCCTACAATGAGCAGTTCTTC
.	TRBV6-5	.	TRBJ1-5	CASRLTPYSNQPQHF	TGTGCCAGCAGACTTACGCCCTATAGCAATCAGCCCCAGCATTTT
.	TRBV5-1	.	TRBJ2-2	CASSIWGDSTGELFF	TGCGCCAGCAGCATCTGGGGGGATTCCACCGGGGAGCTGTTTTTT
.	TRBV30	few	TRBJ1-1	CAWGSVTGRGATEAFF	TGTGCCTGGGGGTCGGTCACAGGGAGAGGGGCCACTGAAGCTTTCTTT
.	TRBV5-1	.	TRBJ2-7	CASSQDQGEQYF	TGCGCCAGCAGCCAAGACCAGGGCGAGCAGTACTTC
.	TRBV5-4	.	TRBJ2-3	CASSLGQGVGTDTQYF	TGTGCCAGCAGCTTGGGGCAAGGGGTGGGTACAGATACGCAGTATTTT
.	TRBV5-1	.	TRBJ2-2	CASSLAAGTGELFF	TGCGCCAGCAGCTTGGCCGCGGGAACCGGGGAGCTGTTTTTT
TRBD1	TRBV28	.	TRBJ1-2	CASSPTGTGNYGYTF	TGTGCCAGCAGTCCCACCGGGACAGGGAACTATGGCTACACCTTC
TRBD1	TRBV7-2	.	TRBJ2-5	CASSPPSGGETQYF	TGTGCCAGCAGCCCCCCCTCAGGGGGAGAGACCCAGTACTTC
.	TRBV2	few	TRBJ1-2	CASRRGVYTF	TGTGCCAGCAGAAGAGGGGTCTACACCTTC
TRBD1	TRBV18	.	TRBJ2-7	CASSPTAGTGDHEQYF	TGTGCCAGCTCACCCACGGCCGGGACAGGGGACCACGAGCAGTACTTC
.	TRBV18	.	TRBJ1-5	CASSPEAGDQPQHF	TGTGCCAGCTCACCAGAAGCTGGGGATCAGCCCCAGCATTTT
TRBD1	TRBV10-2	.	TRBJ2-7	CASSPSDRGMSEQYF	TGCGCCAGCAGTCCTAGTGACAGGGGAATGAGCGAGCAGTACTTC
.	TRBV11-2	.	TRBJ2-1	CASSSGGTPWTNNEQFF	TGTGCCAGCAGCTCGGGCGGGACTCCTTGGACTAACAATGAGCAGTTCTTC
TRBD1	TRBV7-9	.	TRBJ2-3	CASSYTGQGASDTQYF	TGTGCCAGCAGCTACACGGGACAGGGGGCGTCTGATACGCAGTATTTT
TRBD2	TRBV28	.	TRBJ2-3	CASERERGTDTQYF	TGTGCCAGCGAGCGGGAAAGAGGCACAGATACGCAGTATTTT
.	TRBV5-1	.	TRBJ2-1	CASSPAPLNEQFF	TGCGCCAGCAGCCCAGCTCCCTTAAATGAGCAGTTCTTC
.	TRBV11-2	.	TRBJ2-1	CASSPAESEQFF	TGTGCCAGCAGCCCTGCCGAGAGTGAGCAGTTCTTC
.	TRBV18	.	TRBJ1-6	CASSEGINSPLHF	TGTGCCAGCTCAGAGGGAATTAATTCACCCCTCCACTTT
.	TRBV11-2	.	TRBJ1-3	CASSLEGGGNTIYF	TGTGCCAGCAGCTTAGAGGGGGGTGGAAACACCATATATTTT
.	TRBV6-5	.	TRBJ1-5	CASSFTLGQPQHF	TGTGCCAGCAGTTTCACCCTCGGGCAGCCCCAGCATTTT
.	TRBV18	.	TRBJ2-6	CASSPTGANVLTF	TGTGCCAGCTCACCAACCGGGGCCAACGTCCTGACTTTC
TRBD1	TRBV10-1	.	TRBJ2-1	CASSEARGLDEQFF	TGCGCCAGCAGTGAGGCCAGGGGGCTTGATGAGCAGTTCTTC
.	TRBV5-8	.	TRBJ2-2	CASSTGTPGLGELFF	TGTGCCAGCAGCACCGGGACCCCGGGGCTCGGGGAGCTGTTTTTT
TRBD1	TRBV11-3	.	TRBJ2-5	CASSLGIWTGYETQYF	TGTGCCAGCAGCTTAGGTATCTGGACAGGGTACGAGACCCAGTACTTC
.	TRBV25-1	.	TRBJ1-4	CASSDYNSNEKLFF	TGTGCCAGCAGTGACTATAATTCGAATGAAAAACTGTTTTTT
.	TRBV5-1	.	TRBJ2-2	CASSTGVVGGTGELFF	TGCGCCAGCAGCACCGGGGTCGTAGGGGGAACCGGGGAGCTGTTTTTT
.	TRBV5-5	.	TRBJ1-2	CASSLIQHGVWGYTF	TGTGCCAGCAGCTTGATACAGCACGGGGTGTGGGGCTACACCTTC
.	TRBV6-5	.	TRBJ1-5	CASQDGFSNQPQHF	TGTGCCAGCCAGGACGGGTTTAGCAATCAGCCCCAGCATTTT
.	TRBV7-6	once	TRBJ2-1	CASSVGGPYNEQFF	TGTGCCAGCAGCGTAGGGGGACCCTACAATGAGCAGTTCTTC
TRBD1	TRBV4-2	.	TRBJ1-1	CASSLAGQAKPEAFF	TGTGCCAGCAGCCTCGCAGGACAGGCGAAGCCTGAAGCTTTCTTT